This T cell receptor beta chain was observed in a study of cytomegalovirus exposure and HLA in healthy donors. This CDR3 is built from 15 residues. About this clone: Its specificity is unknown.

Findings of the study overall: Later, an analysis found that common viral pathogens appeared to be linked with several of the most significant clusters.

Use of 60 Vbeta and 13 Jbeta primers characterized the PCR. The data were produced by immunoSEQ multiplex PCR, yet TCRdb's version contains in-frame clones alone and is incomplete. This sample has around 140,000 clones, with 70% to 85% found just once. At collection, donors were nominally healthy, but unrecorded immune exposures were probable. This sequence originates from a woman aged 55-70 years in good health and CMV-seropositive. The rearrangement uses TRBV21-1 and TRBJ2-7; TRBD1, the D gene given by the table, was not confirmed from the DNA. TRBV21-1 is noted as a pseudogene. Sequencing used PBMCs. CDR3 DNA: TGTGCCAGCAGCAAAGCGACGGACAGGGTCTACGAGCAGTACTTC. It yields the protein CASSKATDRVYEQYF.